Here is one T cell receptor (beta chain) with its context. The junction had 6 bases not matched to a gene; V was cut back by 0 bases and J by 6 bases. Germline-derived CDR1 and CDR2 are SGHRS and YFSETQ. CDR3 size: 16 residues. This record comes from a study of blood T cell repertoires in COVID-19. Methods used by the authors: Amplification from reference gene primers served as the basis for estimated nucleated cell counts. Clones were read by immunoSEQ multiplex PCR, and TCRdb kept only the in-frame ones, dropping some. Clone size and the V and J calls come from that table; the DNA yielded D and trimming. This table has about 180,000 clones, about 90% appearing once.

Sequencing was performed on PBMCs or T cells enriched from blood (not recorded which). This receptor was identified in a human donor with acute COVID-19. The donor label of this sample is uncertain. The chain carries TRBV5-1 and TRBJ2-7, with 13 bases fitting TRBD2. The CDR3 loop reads CASSLETSGGASEQYF. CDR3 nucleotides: TGCGCCAGCAGCTTGGAAACTAGCGGGGGGGCCAGCGAGCAGTACTTC.